Here is one T cell receptor beta chain with its context. The antigen remains unidentified. Patients with a history of autoimmune disease or on systemic immunosuppression were excluded. Patients had blood sampled at baseline and again on cycle 4 day 1 and cycle 7 day 1. The sample is drawn from a study of OX40 agonist ivuxolimab in advanced cancers. The table came from immunoSEQ multiplex PCR; TCRdb's copy has only in-frame clones and leaves some out. This sample carries just over 80,000 clones, more than 70% of them seen once, and the ten largest clones take 0.72%. Study results and limitations: Clonal expansion from baseline to week 6 occurred in both CD4+ and CD8+ T cells. The study found that CD8+ T cells averaged more expanded clones than CD4+.

The CDR3 runs 17 residues. CDR1 SGHAT and CDR2 FQNNGV come from the germline V gene. V lost 3 bases, J lost 5 bases, and 22 bases lay in between. This receptor was obtained from an adult with an advanced solid tumor such as melanoma, head and neck, liver or kidney cancer. The material sequenced was CD4+ or CD8+ T cells sorted from blood, taken in a trial of the OX40 agonist ivuxolimab. The V and J genes are TRBV11-2 and TRBJ1-1; possible D gene TRBD1, 5 bases. In DNA, the CDR3 is TGTGCCAGCAGCTTTGGAGGACGGGGAAGGGACGGGACTGAAGCTTTCTTT. Protein: CASSFGGRGRDGTEAFF.